The entry below gives a single T cell receptor (beta chain) sequence along with its context. Antigen unknown. The data derive from a study of OX40 agonist ivuxolimab in advanced cancers. Study context: The patients' treatment was ivuxolimab, an agonistic anti-OX40 (CD134) antibody. At 0.01 to 10 mg/kg, ivuxolimab was administered intravenously to patients every 2 weeks. Findings and caveats of the study: By week 6 at 0.1 to 3.0 mg/kg, blood CD4+ and CD8+ T cells had expanded clonally.

TCRdb's table, derived via immunoSEQ multiplex PCR, lists solely in-frame clones and lacks some. This table has nearly 50,000 clones, around 86% appearing once. Sequenced material: CD4+ or CD8+ T cells sorted from blood, taken in a trial of the OX40 agonist ivuxolimab. The receptor comes from an adult with an advanced solid tumor such as melanoma, head and neck, liver or kidney cancer.

The CDR3 loop is CASSPGTSGKGVNEQFF. The DNA of the CDR3 is TGTGCCAGCAGCCCCGGGACTAGCGGGAAGGGCGTCAATGAGCAGTTCTTC. This chain joins TRBV14 and TRBJ2-1, with 13 bases fitting TRBD2. The CDR3 runs 17 residues. Germline V CDR1 and CDR2: SGHDN, FVKESK. V dropped 4 bases and J dropped 6; count of bases not matched to a gene: 9.